Below, 7 T cell receptor beta chains from the same sample are listed, as sequenced in a study of blood T cell repertoires in COVID-19. Sequenced by immunoSEQ multiplex PCR; TCRdb stores in-frame clones only, minus some. The sample carries approximately 12,000 clones, 80% to 90% recorded once. The sample was peripheral blood. The receptors derive from a woman in her sixties or seventies with acute or convalescent COVID-19.

The V and J genes are TRBV28 and TRBJ1-6; D is unclear. This CDR3 has 15 residues. V was cut by 9 bases and J by 0 bases, with 12 bases left in between. Germline CDR1 reads MDHEN; CDR2 reads SYDVKM. CDR3 region: CASHRGSSYNSPLHF. CDR3 nucleotide sequence: TGTGCCAGTCACCGCGGGAGCTCCTATAATTCACCCCTCCACTTT.

For the CDR3, the DNA is TGTGCCAGCTCACCACCCCGGGACAGGGGATCCTACAATGAGCAGTTCTTC. Translating gives CASSPPRDRGSYNEQFF. The chain combines TRBV18 with TRBJ2-1; 10 bases match TRBD1. The V and J ends lost 0 bases and 1 base, in that order; junction bases with no gene match: 3. CDR3 length: 17 residues. Germline V gives CDR1 KGHSH, CDR2 LQKENI.

The chain uses TRBV6-2 or TRBV6-3 and TRBJ1-2; D gene ambiguous. CDR3 size: 12 residues. CDR1 MNHEY and CDR2 SVGEGT come from the germline V gene. Deletions cut 6 bases from V and 7 bases from J, with 12 bases between. The CDR3 DNA is TGTGCCAGCAGCCTTCAGCGCTCTGGCTACACCTTC. It translates to CASSLQRSGYTF.

The chain carries TRBV3-1 (or the pseudogene TRBV3-2) and TRBJ1-5; weak D call: TRBD1 (5 bases). CDR3 length equals 14 residues. Germline lookup yields CDR1 LGHDT and CDR2 YNNKEL (reference sequence). V was shortened by 3 bases and J by 7 bases, with 13 bases between the two germline ends. CDR3 amino acids: CASSHSGARQPQHF. DNA for the CDR3: TGTGCCAGCAGCCATTCTGGGGCGCGGCAGCCCCAGCATTTT.

The gene calls are TRBV13 and TRBJ2-7; D unresolved. CDR1 is PRHDT, CDR2 FYEKMQ, per germline (reference sequence). The CDR3 consists of 13 residues. With 1 base removed from V and 3 bases from J, the gap between germline ends came to 7 bases. CDR3 in DNA: TGTGCCAGCAGCTTAGACCGGAGCTACGAGCAGTACTTC. As protein: CASSLDRSYEQYF.

V is TRBV6-5 and J is TRBJ1-1; 7 positions agree with TRBD1. After removal of 6 bases from V and 0 bases from J, the junction contained 1 base not matched to a gene. CDR3 size: 13 residues. Looked up from germline, CDR1 is MNHEY and CDR2 is SVGAGI. This CDR3 reads CASRGQVNTEAFF. The CDR3, as DNA: TGTGCCAGCAGAGGACAGGTGAACACTGAAGCTTTCTTT.

The chain employs TRBV19 and TRBJ1-5; unclear D gene. V was cut by 5 bases and J by 2 bases, with 13 bases left in between. CDR1 and CDR2 (germline): LNHDA, SQIVND (reference sequence). The CDR3 extends over 15 amino acids. In nucleotides, the CDR3 is TGTGCCAGTAGTGTGTTTAGTGGAGGCAATCAGCCCCAGCATTTT. Amino acid sequence: CASSVFSGGNQPQHF.